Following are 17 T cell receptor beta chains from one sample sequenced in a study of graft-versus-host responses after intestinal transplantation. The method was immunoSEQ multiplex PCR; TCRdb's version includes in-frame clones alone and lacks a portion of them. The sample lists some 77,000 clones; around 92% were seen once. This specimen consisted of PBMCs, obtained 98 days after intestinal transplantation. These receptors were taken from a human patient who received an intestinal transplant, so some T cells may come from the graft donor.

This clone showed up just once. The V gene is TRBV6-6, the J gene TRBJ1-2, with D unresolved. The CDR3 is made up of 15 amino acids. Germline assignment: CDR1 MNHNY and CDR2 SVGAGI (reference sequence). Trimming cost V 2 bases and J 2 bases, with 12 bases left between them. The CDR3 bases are TGTGCCAGCAGTTACGCTCGGTCGGCGAACTATGGCTACACCTTC. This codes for CASSYARSANYGYTF.

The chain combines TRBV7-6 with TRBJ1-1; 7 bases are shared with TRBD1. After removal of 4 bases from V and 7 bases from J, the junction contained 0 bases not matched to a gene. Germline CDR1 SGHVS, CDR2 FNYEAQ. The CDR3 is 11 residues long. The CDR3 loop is CASSWDSEAFF. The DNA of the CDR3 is TGTGCCAGCAGCTGGGACAGTGAAGCTTTCTTT.

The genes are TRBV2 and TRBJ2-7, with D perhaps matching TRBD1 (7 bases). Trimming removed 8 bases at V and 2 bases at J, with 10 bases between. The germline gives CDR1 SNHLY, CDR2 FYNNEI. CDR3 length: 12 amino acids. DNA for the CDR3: TGTGCCAGCGCAGGGGGGCCCTACGAGCAGTACTTC. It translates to CASAGGPYEQYF.

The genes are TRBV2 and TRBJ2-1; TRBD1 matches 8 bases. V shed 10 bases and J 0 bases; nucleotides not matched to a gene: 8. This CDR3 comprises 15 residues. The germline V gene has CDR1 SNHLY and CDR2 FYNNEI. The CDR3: CATERTGTSYNEQFF. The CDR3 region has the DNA TGTGCCACCGAGAGGACAGGGACCTCCTACAATGAGCAGTTCTTC.

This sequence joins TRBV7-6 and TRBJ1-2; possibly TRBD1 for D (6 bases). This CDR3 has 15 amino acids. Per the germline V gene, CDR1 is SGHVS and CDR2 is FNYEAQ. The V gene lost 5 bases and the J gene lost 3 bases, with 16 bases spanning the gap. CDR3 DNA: TGTGCCAGCAGCCAGGGGAACAGGGATTACTATGGCTACACCTTC. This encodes CASSQGNRDYYGYTF.

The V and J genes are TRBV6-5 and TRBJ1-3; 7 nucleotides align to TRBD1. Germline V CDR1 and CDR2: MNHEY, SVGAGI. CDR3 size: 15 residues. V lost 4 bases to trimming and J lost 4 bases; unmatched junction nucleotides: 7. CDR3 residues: CASSFFEGAGNTIYF. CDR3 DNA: TGTGCCAGCAGTTTCTTCGAGGGGGCCGGAAACACCATATATTTT.

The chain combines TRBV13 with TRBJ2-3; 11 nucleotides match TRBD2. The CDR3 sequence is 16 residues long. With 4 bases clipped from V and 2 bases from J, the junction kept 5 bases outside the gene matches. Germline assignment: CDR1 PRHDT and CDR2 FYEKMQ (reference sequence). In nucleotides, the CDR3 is TGTGCCAGCAGCTCAAGACTAGCGGGGTCCACAGATACGCAGTATTTT. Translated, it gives CASSSRLAGSTDTQYF.

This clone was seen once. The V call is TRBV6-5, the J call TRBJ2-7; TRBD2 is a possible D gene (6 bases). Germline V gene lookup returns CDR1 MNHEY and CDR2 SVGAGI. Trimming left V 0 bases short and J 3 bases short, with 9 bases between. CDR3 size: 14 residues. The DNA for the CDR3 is TGTGCCAGCAGTTACTCGCTAGCGCTCTACGAGCAGTACTTC. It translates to CASSYSLALYEQYF.

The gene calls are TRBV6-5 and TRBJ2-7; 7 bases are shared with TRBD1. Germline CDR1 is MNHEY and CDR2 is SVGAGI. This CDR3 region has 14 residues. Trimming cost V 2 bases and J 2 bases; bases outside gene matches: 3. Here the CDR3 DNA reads TGTGCCAGCAGTTACGGCGGACAGGCCTACGAGCAGTACTTC. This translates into CASSYGGQAYEQYF.

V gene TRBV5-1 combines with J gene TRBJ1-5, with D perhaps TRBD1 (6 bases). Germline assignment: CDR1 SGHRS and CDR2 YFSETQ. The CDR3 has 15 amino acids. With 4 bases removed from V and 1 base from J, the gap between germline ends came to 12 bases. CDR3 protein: CASSPTGQSNQPQHF. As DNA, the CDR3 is TGCGCCAGCAGCCCTACCGGACAGAGCAATCAGCCCCAGCATTTT.

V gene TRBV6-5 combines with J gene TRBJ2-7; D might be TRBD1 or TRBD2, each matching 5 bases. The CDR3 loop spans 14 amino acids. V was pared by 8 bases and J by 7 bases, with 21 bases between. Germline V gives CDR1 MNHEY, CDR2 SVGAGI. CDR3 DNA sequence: TGTGCCAGCTCTGGACGGGGCTGGGTTCGGGAGCAGTACTTC. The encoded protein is CASSGRGWVREQYF.

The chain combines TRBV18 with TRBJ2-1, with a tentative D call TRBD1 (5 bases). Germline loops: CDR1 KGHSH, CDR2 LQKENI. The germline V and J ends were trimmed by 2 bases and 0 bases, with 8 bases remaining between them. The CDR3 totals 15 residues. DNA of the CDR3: TGTGCCAGCTCACCAGCGGACACCTCCTACAATGAGCAGTTCTTC. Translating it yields CASSPADTSYNEQFF.

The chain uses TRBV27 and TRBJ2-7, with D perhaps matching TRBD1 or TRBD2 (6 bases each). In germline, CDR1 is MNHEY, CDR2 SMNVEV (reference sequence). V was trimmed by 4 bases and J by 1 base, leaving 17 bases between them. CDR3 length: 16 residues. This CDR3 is CASSYSGGPTSYEQYF. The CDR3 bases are TGTGCCAGCAGTTACTCCGGGGGCCCAACTTCCTACGAGCAGTACTTC.

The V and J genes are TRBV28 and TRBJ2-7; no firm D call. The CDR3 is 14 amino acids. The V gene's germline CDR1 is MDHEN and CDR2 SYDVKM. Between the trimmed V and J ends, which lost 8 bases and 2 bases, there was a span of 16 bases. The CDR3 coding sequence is TGTGCCAGCTTCTCCCATGCGTTGACCTACGAGCAGTACTTC. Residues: CASFSHALTYEQYF.

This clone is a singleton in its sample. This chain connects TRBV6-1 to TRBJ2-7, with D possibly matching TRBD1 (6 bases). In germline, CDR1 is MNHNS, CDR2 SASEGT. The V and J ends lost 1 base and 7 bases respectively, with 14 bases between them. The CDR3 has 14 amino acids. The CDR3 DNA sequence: TGTGCCAGCAGTGAAGGGTCAGGGGCAGGGGAGCAGTACTTC. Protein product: CASSEGSGAGEQYF.

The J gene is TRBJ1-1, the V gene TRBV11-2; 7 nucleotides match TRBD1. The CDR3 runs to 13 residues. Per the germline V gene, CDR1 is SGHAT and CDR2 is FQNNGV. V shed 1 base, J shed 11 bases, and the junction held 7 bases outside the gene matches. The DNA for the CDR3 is TGTGCCAGCAGCTTAGGGGGGGACAGTTCGGCTTTCTTT. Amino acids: CASSLGGDSSAFF.

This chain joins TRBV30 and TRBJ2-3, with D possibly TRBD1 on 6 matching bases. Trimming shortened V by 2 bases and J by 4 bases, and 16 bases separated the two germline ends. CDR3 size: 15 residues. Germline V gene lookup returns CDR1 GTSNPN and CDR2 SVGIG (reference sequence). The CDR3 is CAWSPGQSGSDTQYF. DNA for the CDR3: TGTGCCTGGAGTCCAGGACAGTCGGGCTCAGATACGCAGTATTTT.